Listed below are T cell receptor beta chains from one sample, sequenced in a study of cytomegalovirus exposure and HLA in healthy donors. The assay was immunoSEQ multiplex PCR, and TCRdb's table has in-frame clones only and misses some. The repertoire has 160,000 or so clones, 88% of them found once; the top ten carry approximately 3.1%. Sequenced input: PBMCs. The receptors here all came from a man between 18 and 35 years old in good health and CMV-seronegative. Each CDR3 is given without its conserved first and last residue. The D gene is left open where the match is weak.

CDR3,J,D,V,length
ASSGGRQGGETQY,TRBJ2-5,-,TRBV7-8,13
ASSRTSAGRADTQY,TRBJ2-3,TRBD2,TRBV7-2,14
SVEGEGYT,TRBJ1-2,-,TRBV29-1,8
ASSHKAGREYNEQF,TRBJ2-1,-,TRBV4-1,14
ASSYSRVSRGYGYT,TRBJ1-2,-,TRBV6-5,14
ASTHAPDRVSGELF,TRBJ2-2,TRBD1,TRBV27,14
SVHRTDSTDTQY,TRBJ2-3,-,TRBV29-1,12
ASSPPDSINSPLH,TRBJ1-6,-,TRBV7-9,13
ASRREGRTEAF,TRBJ1-1,-,TRBV5-1,11
ASSPSNEQF,TRBJ2-1,-,TRBV18,9
ASSLDGGGEKLF,TRBJ1-4,-,TRBV5-1,12
ASSPLSGNEQF,TRBJ2-1,-,TRBV7-2,11
SASIRLEAF,TRBJ1-1,-,TRBV20-1,9
ASSSRGPATNEKLF,TRBJ1-4,-,TRBV28,14
ASSERDFSTDTQY,TRBJ2-3,-,TRBV28,13
ATSRPIITLNTEAF,TRBJ1-1,-,TRBV15,14
ASSFRDSVEKLF,TRBJ1-4,-,TRBV5-6,12
ASSLGRNYGYT,TRBJ1-2,-,TRBV13,11
ASSVHPTANAGEQY,TRBJ2-7,-,TRBV9,14
ASKSGRGENEQY,TRBJ2-7,TRBD2,TRBV27,12
ASSWSRTVDNTEAF,TRBJ1-1,-,TRBV5-1,14
ASSLSASSTGELF,TRBJ2-2,-,TRBV11-2,13
ASRSYQGAYGYT,TRBJ1-2,TRBD1,TRBV5-6,12
ASSQGTGLDYGYT,TRBJ1-2,-,TRBV14,13
ASSPRQGAADTQY,TRBJ2-3,TRBD1,TRBV18,13
AISRDREGEAF,TRBJ1-1,TRBD1,TRBV10-3,11
ASSLTASGNTIY,TRBJ1-3,-,TRBV27,12
ASSLDPGRNTIY,TRBJ1-3,-,TRBV5-1,12
ASSYSRVGEGTEAF,TRBJ1-1,-,TRBV6-5,14
ASSDSGDEEY,TRBJ2-7,-,TRBV2,10
ASSRSGGTYNEQF,TRBJ2-1,TRBD2,TRBV7-6,13
SGFSGGGSETQY,TRBJ2-5,TRBD2,TRBV29-1,12
SVLGYLGRDRSYNEQF,TRBJ2-1,TRBD2,TRBV29-1,16
ASSLAGGLAVNEQF,TRBJ2-1,TRBD1,TRBV5-1,14
ASSYLRGQGAEKLF,TRBJ1-4,TRBD1,TRBV6-5,14
ATSGFGGGHVEQY,TRBJ2-7,TRBD2,TRBV15,13
ASAIQGNQPQH,TRBJ1-5,-,TRBV2,11
ASSTSREAETQY,TRBJ2-5,-,TRBV2,12
ASAETGELF,TRBJ2-2,-,TRBV10-2,9
ASSLWGTSPF,TRBJ2-1,TRBD2,TRBV27,10
ASSRDRELNIQY,TRBJ2-4,TRBD1,TRBV19,12
ASSLAGGVQETQY,TRBJ2-5,TRBD2,TRBV5-1,13
ASSFGFLRNEQF,TRBJ2-1,-,TRBV5-1,12
ATSRDKAQPQH,TRBJ1-5,-,TRBV15,11
ASSERTGANTGELF,TRBJ2-2,TRBD1,TRBV6-1,14
ASSLAEGGYGYT,TRBJ1-2,-,TRBV7-9,12
ASSRQGLNQPQH,TRBJ1-5,TRBD1,TRBV11-2,12
ASSQDPGTGTGELF,TRBJ2-2,-,TRBV4-2,14
ATSATSGVWELF,TRBJ2-2,TRBD2,TRBV15,12
ASSPNEADSMNTEAF,TRBJ1-1,-,TRBV18,15